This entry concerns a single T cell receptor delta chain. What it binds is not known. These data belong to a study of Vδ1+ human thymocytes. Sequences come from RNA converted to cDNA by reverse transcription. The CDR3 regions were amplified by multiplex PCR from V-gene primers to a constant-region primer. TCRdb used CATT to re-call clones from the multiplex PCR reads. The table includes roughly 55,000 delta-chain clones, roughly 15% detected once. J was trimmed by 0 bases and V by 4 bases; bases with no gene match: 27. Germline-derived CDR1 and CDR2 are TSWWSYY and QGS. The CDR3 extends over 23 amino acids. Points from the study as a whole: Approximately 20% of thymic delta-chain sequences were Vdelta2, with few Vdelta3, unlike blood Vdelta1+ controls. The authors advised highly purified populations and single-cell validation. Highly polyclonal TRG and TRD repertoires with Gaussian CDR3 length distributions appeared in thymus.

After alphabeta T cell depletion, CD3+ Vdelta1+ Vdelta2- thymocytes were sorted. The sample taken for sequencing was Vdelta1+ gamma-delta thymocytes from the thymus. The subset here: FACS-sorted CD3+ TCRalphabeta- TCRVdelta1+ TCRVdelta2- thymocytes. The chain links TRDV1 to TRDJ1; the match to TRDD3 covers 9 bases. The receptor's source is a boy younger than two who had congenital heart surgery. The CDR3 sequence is CALGGGYYGPFTGGPMDTDKLIF. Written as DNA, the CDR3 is TGTGCTCTTGGGGGAGGGTACTACGGTCCGTTTACTGGGGGACCCATGGACACCGATAAACTCATCTTT.